This T cell receptor beta chain came from a study of blood T cell repertoires in COVID-19. Trimming removed 1 base at V and 3 bases at J, with 15 bases between. This CDR3 is built from 16 residues. In germline, CDR1 is SGHVS, CDR2 FQNEAQ. In the original analysis: Estimated nucleated cell counts came from reference gene primer amplification. Sequencing was performed with immunoSEQ multiplex PCR; in TCRdb, only in-frame clones are kept and a portion is missing. D and trimming were read from the DNA, whereas the V and J calls and clone size are those reported in that table. Of a few hundred thousand clones in the sample, 85% were seen once. The sample holds a few counts of this clone.

The chain has TRBV7-8 and TRBJ1-1; a weak D match, TRBD1 (6 bases). Sample: peripheral blood. The clonotype originates from a human donor in a cohort sampled during active COVID-19. Here the CDR3 reads CASSLGSGVAYTEAFF. CDR3 nucleotide sequence: TGTGCCAGCAGCTTAGGATCAGGGGTGGCGTACACTGAAGCTTTCTTT.